This T cell receptor (beta chain) was identified in a study of CD8+CD57+ T cells in acquired aplastic anemia (dated by TCRdb to 2017 to 2018). Describing the broader study: On average, sorted CD4+ and CD8+ cells yielded 3.2 ug of extracted DNA, with a range of about 0.17 to 27.4 ug. An average of around 10 million reads for CD4+ cells and roughly 12 million reads for CD8+ cells was obtained from healthy donor samples.

On the study overall, not on this receptor specifically: CD8+ Simpson's diversity did not differ significantly between patients and healthy controls (P=0.060). Although under 35 CD8+ CDR3 sequences were shared by patients and controls, these sequences appeared highly expressed in patients and within the immunodominant clones of patients.

In regard to this clonotype: The clone's antigen remains unknown. A junction end diverges from the germline sequence, so it may reflect a read error.

Genomic DNA served as template for TCR beta VDJ combination and CDR3 sequence profiling. An Illumina HiSeq 2000 was the platform used for TCR repertoire sequencing. The original pipeline was this. TRBV/TRBJ rearrangement plots, CDR3 size and DJ length profiles, and Simpson's diversity index were used to evaluate the repertoires. The most abundant DNA sequence in the deep sequencing data was defined as the immunodominant clone. CDR3 amino acid sequences were checked for sharing across subjects and were also compared against the VDJdb database and published repertoires. TCRdb passed the public sequencing reads through fastp at Q25 and MiXCR, retaining productive beta sequences. Rows are unified per CDR3 protein, each entry keeping the most common DNA and genes. TCRdb assigned the V and J calls; the authors' analysis was not used. Counted in this sample were a few hundred thousand distinct CDR3 sequences; 30% to 40% of them appeared once. Clones ranked in the top ten supply 1% to 1.3% of the sample.

From its cysteine to its phenylalanine, the CDR3 spans 12 amino acids. Only CDR3 DNA remains: 36 bases, in frame from the first base. The study deep-sequenced TCR repertoires of sorted CD4+ and CD8+ blood T cells from severe aplastic anemia patients and healthy subjects. Ficoll-Paque density gradient centrifugation was used to isolate peripheral blood mononuclear cells. Before DNA extraction, CD4+ and CD8+ T cells were sorted with FACS or magnetic beads. Sequencing was done on a sample of sorted CD4+, CD8+, or CD8+CD57+ T cells (not recorded which) from PBMCs. This TCR was sampled from a human donor in good health, serving as a control. In this chain, TRBV5-3 is recombined with TRBJ1-1; no D gene can be assigned with confidence. TRBV5-3 is designated an ORF whose function remains uncertain. This receptor carries the CDR3 CASSLPNTEAFF. The DNA sequence follows: TGTGCCAGCAGCTTGCCCAACACTGAAGCTTTCTTT.